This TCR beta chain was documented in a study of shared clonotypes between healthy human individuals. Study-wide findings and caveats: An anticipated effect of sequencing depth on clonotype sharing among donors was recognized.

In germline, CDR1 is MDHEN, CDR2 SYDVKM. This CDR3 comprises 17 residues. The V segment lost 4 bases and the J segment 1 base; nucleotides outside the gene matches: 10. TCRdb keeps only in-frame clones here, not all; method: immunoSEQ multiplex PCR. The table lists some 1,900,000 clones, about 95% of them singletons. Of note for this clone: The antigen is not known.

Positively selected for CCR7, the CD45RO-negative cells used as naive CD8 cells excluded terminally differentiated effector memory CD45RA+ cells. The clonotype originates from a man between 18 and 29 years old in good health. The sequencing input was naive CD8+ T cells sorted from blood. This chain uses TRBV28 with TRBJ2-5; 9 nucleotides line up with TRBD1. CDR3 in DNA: TGTGCCAGCAGTTCCCCTCAACGGGGACAGGGCCAAGAGACCCAGTACTTC. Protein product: CASSSPQRGQGQETQYF.